This entry features one TCR beta chain sequence. The sample originates from a study of control samples from healthy donors and cancer patients. The method was immunoSEQ multiplex PCR; TCRdb's version includes in-frame clones alone and lacks a portion of them. This table holds around 92,000 clones, roughly four fifths found once. Between the trimmed V and J ends, which lost 4 bases and 3 bases, there was a span of 10 bases. This CDR3 region has 14 residues. Germline values: CDR1 LNHDA, CDR2 SQIVND (reference sequence). The receptor was isolated from a man in his sixties in good health. Material for sequencing was blood. V is TRBV19 and J is TRBJ2-4; TRBD2 is a possible D gene (6 bases). CDR3 loop: CASSTPGGKNIQYF. The CDR3 DNA reads TGTGCCAGTAGTACTCCCGGGGGCAAAAACATTCAGTACTTC.